Presented here are 8 T cell receptor beta chains from one specimen sequenced in a study of T cells after posttransplantation cyclophosphamide. Here immunoSEQ multiplex PCR was the method, and the copy in TCRdb shows in-frame clones only, minus some. This sample has approximately 4,000 clones, with 69% found just once. Busulfan-fludarabine conditioning, marrow transplant, and cyclophosphamide on days +3 and +4 were administered. The source material was CD8+ T cells sorted from PBMCs, sampled approximately 1,100 days after allogeneic stem cell transplant with posttransplant cyclophosphamide. The origin of the receptors is a female patient between 40 and 50 years old who received an allogeneic stem cell transplant from a related donor, was CMV-positive, and had no GVHD. Some T cells may have come from the graft donor.

The chain carries TRBV2 and TRBJ2-3; 13 bases agree with TRBD2. The CDR3 contains 18 residues. Looked up from germline, CDR1 is SNHLY and CDR2 is FYNNEI. V lost 8 bases, J lost 3 bases, and 14 bases stayed unmatched. The CDR3 region is CASVVRGLAGSLTDTQYF. CDR3 nucleotides: TGTGCCAGCGTCGTCCGGGGACTAGCGGGGTCTTTAACAGATACGCAGTATTTT.

The V gene is TRBV28, the J gene TRBJ2-1, with TRBD1 identical over 7 bases. Trimming took 7 bases from V and 8 from J; bases not matched to a gene: 14. CDR1 is MDHEN and CDR2 is SYDVKM in the germline V gene. There are 15 residues in the CDR3. The CDR3 nucleotides are TGTGCCAGCATCAATTTAGAGACAGGGAACGATGAGCAGTTCTTC. Amino acids: CASINLETGNDEQFF.

About this clone itself: This sample includes further DNA sequences coding for the same CDR3. The chain uses TRBV9 and TRBJ2-7; no clear D gene. Trimming took off 6 bases at V and 4 bases at J, with 20 bases between the two ends. The CDR3 totals 15 residues. CDR1 SGDLS and CDR2 YYNGEE come from the germline V gene. The CDR3 DNA reads as TGTGCCAGCATTTTCAGGCAGAAGACGGCATACGAGCAGTACTTC. Amino acid sequence: CASIFRQKTAYEQYF.

The rearrangement uses TRBV7-3 and TRBJ2-1, with 9 bases aligning to TRBD2. This CDR3 spans 16 amino acids. V trimming: 4 bases; J trimming: 3 bases; junction bases outside the gene matches: 7. CDR1 SGHTA and CDR2 FQGTGA come from the germline V gene. CDR3 sequence (DNA): TGTGCCAGCAGCTCCCTAGCGGGGCCTTTCTACAATGAGCAGTTCTTC. Encoded protein: CASSSLAGPFYNEQFF.

The rearrangement uses TRBV7-3 and TRBJ2-7; the D gene is possibly TRBD1 (5 bases). The germline CDR1 and CDR2 sequences are SGHTA and FQGTGA. Trimming removed 8 bases from V and 5 bases from J, with 16 bases in between. There are 13 residues in the CDR3. The CDR3 DNA reads as TGTGCCAGCGCCAGGATCCAAGGGGACGAGCAGTACTTC. This gives the protein CASARIQGDEQYF. The complete variable domain, with remaining parts taken from reference TRBV7-3 and TRBJ2-7, reads GAGVSQTPSNKVTEKGKYVELRCDPISGHTALYWYRQSLGQGPEFLIYFQGTGAADDSGLPNDRFFAVRPEGSVSTLKIQRTERGDSAVYLCASARIQGDEQYFGPGTRLTVT.

The chain has TRBV6-6 and TRBJ1-1, with TRBD1 matching over 7 bases. CDR3 length: 14 residues. Germline V lookup: CDR1 MNHNY, CDR2 SVGAGI (reference sequence). The ends lost 7 bases at V and 1 base at J; junction bases unmatched: 6. The CDR3: CASTLTGPNTEAFF. Here the CDR3 DNA reads TGTGCCAGCACCCTGACAGGGCCGAACACTGAAGCTTTCTTT.

V and J are TRBV11-2 and TRBJ1-5; 7 bases agree with TRBD1. The CDR3 is 15 residues long. With V trimmed by 2 bases and J by 2 bases, 3 bases remained unmatched. The germline V gene encodes CDR1 SGHAT and CDR2 FQNNGV. The CDR3 loop is CASSLYGQGNQPQHF. As DNA, the CDR3 is TGTGCCAGCAGCTTATATGGACAGGGCAATCAGCCCCAGCATTTT. Drawing the rest from reference TRBV11-2 and TRBJ1-5, the complete variable domain is EAGVAQSPRYKIIEKRQSVAFWCNPISGHATLYWYQQILGQGPKLLIQFQNNGVVDDSQLPKDRFSAERLKGVDSTLKIQPAKLEDSAVYLCASSLYGQGNQPQHFGDGTRLSIL.

The chain is built from TRBV6-1 and TRBJ2-1, with 8 bases that match TRBD2. The CDR3 loop spans 15 amino acids. The germline V gene has CDR1 MNHNS and CDR2 SASEGT. With 6 bases clipped from V and 8 bases from J, the junction kept 12 bases outside the gene matches. This CDR3 is CASRNIRTSFDEQFF. As DNA, the CDR3 is TGTGCCAGCAGGAACATCAGGACTAGCTTCGATGAGCAGTTCTTC.